This TCR beta chain was retrieved from a study of read filtering for tumor transcriptome and immune sequencing. This clonotype appeared many times. The antigen is undetermined. Study-level results: Without single-read clonotypes, shared clonotype proportions correlated more between IR-seq and RNA-seq.

From 400 to 450 ng of RNA, a library with molecular barcoded alpha/delta and beta/gamma adaptors was made. TCRdb passed the reads through MiXCR, listing each CDR3 protein once. The profile shows 65,000 or so distinct CDR3 sequences, roughly 19% of them singletons. CDR1 and CDR2 from the germline V gene are MNHEY and SVGEGT. CDR3 size: 14 residues. Losses at the gene ends were 8 bases for V and 5 bases for J; bases not matched to a gene: 8. The TCR originated in a donor at least 40 years old with multiple myeloma. The chain combines TRBV6-2 or TRBV6-3 with TRBJ2-5; TRBD2 matches 10 bases. The sample taken for sequencing was a population of CD138-negative cells sorted from bone marrow. CDR3 DNA sequence: TGTGCCAGCCACACCGGGACTAGCGTGGAGACCCAGTACTTC. Residues: CASHTGTSVETQYF.